The T cell receptor beta chain under discussion was sequenced for a study of blood T cell repertoires in COVID-19. At the level of the study: Acute and convalescent COVID-19 samples came from the United States, Italy and Spain. The analysed material was cDNA or gDNA that came from T cells, B-cell-depleted T cells, or PBMCs.

Per the study methods: By means of reference gene primer amplification, nucleated cell counts were estimated. Method: immunoSEQ multiplex PCR; TCRdb's copy keeps in-frame clones and lacks some. V and J calls and clone size are given by that table; D and trimming were obtained from the DNA. The table records 230,000 or so clones, 80% to 90% of them present only once. This TCR came from a man aged 40-55 years who had recovered from COVID-19. Sequencing was done on a sample of peripheral blood.

The CDR3, as DNA: TGTGCCAGCAGCTTTACAGGGATGGCAGATACGCAGTATTTT. It specifies CASSFTGMADTQYF. The chain recombines TRBV6-6 with TRBJ2-3, with D perhaps TRBD1 (6 bases). Looked up from germline, CDR1 is MNHNY and CDR2 is SVGAGI (reference sequence). V lost 6 bases and J 4 bases, leaving 14 bases between the germline ends. The CDR3 covers 14 residues.